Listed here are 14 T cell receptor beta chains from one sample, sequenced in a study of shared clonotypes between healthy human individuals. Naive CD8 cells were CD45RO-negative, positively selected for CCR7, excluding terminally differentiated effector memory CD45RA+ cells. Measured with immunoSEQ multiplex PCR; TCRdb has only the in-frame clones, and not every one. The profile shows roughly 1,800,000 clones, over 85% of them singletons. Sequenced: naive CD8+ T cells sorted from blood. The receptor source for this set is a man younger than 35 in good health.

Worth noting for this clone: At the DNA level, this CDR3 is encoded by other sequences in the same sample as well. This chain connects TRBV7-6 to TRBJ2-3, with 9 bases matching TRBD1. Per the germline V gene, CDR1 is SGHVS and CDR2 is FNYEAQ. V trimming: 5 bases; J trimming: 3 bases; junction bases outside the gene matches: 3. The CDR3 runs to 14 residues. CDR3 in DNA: TGTGCCAGCAGCCTGACAGGGGGGACAGATACGCAGTATTTT. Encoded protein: CASSLTGGTDTQYF. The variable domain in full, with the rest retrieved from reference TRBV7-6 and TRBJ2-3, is GAGVSQSPRYKVTKRGQDVALRCDPISGHVSLYWYRQALGQGPEFLTYFNYEAQQDKSGLPNDRFSAERPEGSISTLTIQRTEQRDSAMYRCASSLTGGTDTQYFGPGTRLTVL.

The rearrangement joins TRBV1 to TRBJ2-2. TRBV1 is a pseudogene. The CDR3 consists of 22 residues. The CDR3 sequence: CTSSLPRSGTVAPLRRTGELFF. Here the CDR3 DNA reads TGCACCAGCAGCCTCCCCCGAAGTGGGACCGTCGCCCCACTGAGGAGAACCGGGGAGCTGTTTTTT.

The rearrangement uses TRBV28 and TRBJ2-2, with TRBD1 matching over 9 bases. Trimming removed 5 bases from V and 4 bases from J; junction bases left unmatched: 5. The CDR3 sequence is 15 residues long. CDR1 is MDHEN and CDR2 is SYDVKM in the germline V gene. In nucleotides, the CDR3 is TGTGCCAGCAGTGGGGGACAGGGTGGCACCGGGGAGCTGTTTTTT. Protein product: CASSGGQGGTGELFF.

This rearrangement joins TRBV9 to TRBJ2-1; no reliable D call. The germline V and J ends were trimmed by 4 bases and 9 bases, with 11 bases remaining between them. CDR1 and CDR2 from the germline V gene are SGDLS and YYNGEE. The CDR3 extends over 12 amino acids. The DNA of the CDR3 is TGTGCCAGCAGCCCCCCCCCGTTTGAGCAGTTCTTC. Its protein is CASSPPPFEQFF.

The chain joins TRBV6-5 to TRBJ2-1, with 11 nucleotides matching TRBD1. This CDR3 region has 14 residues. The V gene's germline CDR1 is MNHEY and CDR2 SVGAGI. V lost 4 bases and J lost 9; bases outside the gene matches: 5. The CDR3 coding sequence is TGTGCCAGCAGTTTTGGACAGGGGGCGATTGAGCAGTTCTTC. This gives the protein CASSFGQGAIEQFF.

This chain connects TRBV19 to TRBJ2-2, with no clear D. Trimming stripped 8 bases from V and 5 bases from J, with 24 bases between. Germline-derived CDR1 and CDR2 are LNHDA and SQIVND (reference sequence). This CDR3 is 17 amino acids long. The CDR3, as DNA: TGTGCCAGTTATCCCCGCTCAAGTTCTTTAGGGACCGGGGAGCTGTTTTTT. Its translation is CASYPRSSSLGTGELFF.

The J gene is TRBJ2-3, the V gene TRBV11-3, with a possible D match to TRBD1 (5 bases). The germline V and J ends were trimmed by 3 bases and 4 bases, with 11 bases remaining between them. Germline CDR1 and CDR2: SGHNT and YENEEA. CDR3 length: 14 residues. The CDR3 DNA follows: TGTGCCAGCAGCTTGGCAGGGTACGCAGATACGCAGTATTTT. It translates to CASSLAGYADTQYF.

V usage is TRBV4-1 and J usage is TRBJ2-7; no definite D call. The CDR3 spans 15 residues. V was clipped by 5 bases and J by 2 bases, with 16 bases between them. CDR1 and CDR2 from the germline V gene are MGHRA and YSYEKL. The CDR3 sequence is CASSSKGLGAYEQYF. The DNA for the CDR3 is TGCGCCAGCAGCTCAAAGGGCCTCGGAGCCTACGAGCAGTACTTC.

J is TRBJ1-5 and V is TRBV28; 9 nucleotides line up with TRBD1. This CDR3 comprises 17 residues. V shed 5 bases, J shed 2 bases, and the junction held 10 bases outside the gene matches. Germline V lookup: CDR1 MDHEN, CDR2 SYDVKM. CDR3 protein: CASSRDRAYEGNQPQHF. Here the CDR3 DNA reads TGTGCCAGCAGTCGGGACAGGGCGTACGAGGGCAATCAGCCCCAGCATTTT. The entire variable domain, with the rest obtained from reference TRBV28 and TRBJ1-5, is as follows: DVKVTQSSRYLVKRTGEKVFLECVQDMDHENMFWYRQDPGLGLRLIYFSYDVKMKEKGDIPEGYSVSREKKERFSLILESASTNQTSMYLCASSRDRAYEGNQPQHFGDGTRLSIL.

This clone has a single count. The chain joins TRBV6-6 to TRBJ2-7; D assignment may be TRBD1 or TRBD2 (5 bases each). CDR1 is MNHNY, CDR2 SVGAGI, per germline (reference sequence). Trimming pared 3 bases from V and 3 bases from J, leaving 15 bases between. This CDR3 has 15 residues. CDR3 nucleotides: TGTGCCAGCAGTTATGGGGACCTAGGGATCTACGAGCAGTACTTC. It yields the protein CASSYGDLGIYEQYF.

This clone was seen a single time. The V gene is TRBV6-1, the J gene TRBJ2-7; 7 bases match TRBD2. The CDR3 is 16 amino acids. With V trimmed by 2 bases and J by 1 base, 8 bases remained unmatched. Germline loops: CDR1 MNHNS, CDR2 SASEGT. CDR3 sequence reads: CASSEPQRGRSYEQYF. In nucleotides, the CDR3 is TGTGCCAGCAGTGAACCCCAGCGGGGCCGATCCTACGAGCAGTACTTC.

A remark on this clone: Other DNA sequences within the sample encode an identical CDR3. CDR3 sequence (DNA): TGCGCCAGCAGCCAAGGAGGCGTATACAATGAGCAGTTCTTC. Protein: CASSQGGVYNEQFF. The chain links TRBV4-1 to TRBJ2-1; no reliable D call. The CDR3 contains 14 residues. The germline gives CDR1 MGHRA, CDR2 YSYEKL. V dropped 1 base and J dropped 4 bases, with 8 bases sitting between them.

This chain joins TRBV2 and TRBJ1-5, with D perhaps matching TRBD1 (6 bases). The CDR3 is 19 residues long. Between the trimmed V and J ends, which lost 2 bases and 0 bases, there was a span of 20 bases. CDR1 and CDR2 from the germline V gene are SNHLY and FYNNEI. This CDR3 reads CASSENDRSELYSNQPQHF. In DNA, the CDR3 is TGTGCCAGCAGTGAAAATGACAGGTCGGAATTATATAGCAATCAGCCCCAGCATTTT.

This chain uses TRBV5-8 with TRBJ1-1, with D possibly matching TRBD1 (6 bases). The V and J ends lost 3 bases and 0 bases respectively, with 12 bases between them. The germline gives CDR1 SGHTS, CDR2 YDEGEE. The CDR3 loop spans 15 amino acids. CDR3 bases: TGTGCCAGCAGCTCAAACAGGGCGTTGAACACTGAAGCTTTCTTT. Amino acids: CASSSNRALNTEAFF.